Below are 32 T cell receptor beta chains sequenced from a single sample in a study of shared clonotypes between healthy human individuals. Produced via immunoSEQ multiplex PCR; TCRdb's table is partial and in-frame only. The repertoire holds 2 million to 2.5 million clones, almost 96% seen once, with less than 0.15% in the top ten. The sequencing input was naive CD4+ T cells sorted from blood. Subset denoted: CD45RA+ positively selected. The origin of the receptors is a young man in good health.

The V gene is TRBV6-5, the J gene TRBJ2-3, with 9 bases that match TRBD1. The V gene end was trimmed by 0 bases and the J gene end by 3 bases; junction bases not matched to a gene: 4. Germline-derived CDR1 and CDR2 are MNHEY and SVGAGI. The CDR3 sequence is 16 residues long. CDR3 nucleotide sequence: TGTGCCAGCAGTTACTCGACAGGGGGAAGGACAGATACGCAGTATTTT. Encoded protein: CASSYSTGGRTDTQYF.

This clone was found once. This sequence joins TRBV7-8 and TRBJ2-2; no clear D gene. V was cut by 0 bases and J by 4 bases, with 9 bases left in between. From germline, CDR1 is SGHVS and CDR2 FQNEAQ. The CDR3 runs 15 residues. The DNA of the CDR3 is TGTGCCAGCAGCTTAGCACTGGAGTCCACCGGGGAGCTGTTTTTT. Residues: CASSLALESTGELFF.

This chain links TRBV15 with TRBJ2-1; TRBD2 aligns across 8 bases. The CDR3 contains 17 residues. CDR1 and CDR2 (germline): LNHNV, YYDKDF (reference sequence). V was pared by 4 bases and J by 6 bases, with 14 bases of the junction left unmatched. Written as DNA, the CDR3 is TGTGCCACCAGCAACGCACGAGGATTAGCGGGAATCAATGAGCAGTTCTTC. Translating it yields CATSNARGLAGINEQFF.

Concerning this clone itself: In the same sample, other DNA sequences code for this CDR3. The CDR3 is CASSEGGRNTEAFF. As DNA, the CDR3 is TGTGCCAGCAGTGAAGGGGGGCGGAACACTGAAGCTTTCTTT. This chain joins TRBV2 and TRBJ1-1, with D perhaps matching TRBD1 (6 bases). Germline V gives CDR1 SNHLY, CDR2 FYNNEI. V was trimmed by 1 base and J by 1 base, leaving 7 bases between them. This CDR3 comprises 14 residues.

This sequence joins TRBV27 and TRBJ2-1; TRBD2 aligns across 8 bases. J lost 6 bases, V lost 6 bases, and 7 bases had no gene match. Germline values: CDR1 MNHEY, CDR2 SMNVEV (reference sequence). CDR3 length: 14 residues. As DNA, the CDR3 is TGTGCCAGCAGATATAGAGGACTAGCCAATGAGCAGTTCTTC. This gives the protein CASRYRGLANEQFF.

The V gene is TRBV7-2, the J gene TRBJ2-1; 7 nucleotides agree with TRBD2. The trim removed 3 bases at V and 9 bases at J, leaving 5 bases unmatched. CDR3 size: 13 residues. Germline V gene sequence: CDR1 SGHTA, CDR2 FQGNSA. CDR3 region: CASSFTSDGEQFF. CDR3 coding DNA: TGTGCCAGCAGCTTTACTAGCGATGGTGAGCAGTTCTTC.

The chain links TRBV7-8 to TRBJ1-6; the D is unclear. CDR3 length: 19 amino acids. Between the trimmed V and J ends, which lost 5 bases and 0 bases, there was a span of 20 bases. Looked up from germline, CDR1 is SGHVS and CDR2 is FQNEAQ. For the CDR3, the DNA is TGTGCCAGCAGCAAGGCGTCAATGCGGGGAAGCTCCTATAATTCACCCCTCCACTTT. It is translated as CASSKASMRGSSYNSPLHF.

V usage is TRBV2 and J usage is TRBJ2-5, with D hard to call. CDR1 is SNHLY, CDR2 FYNNEI, per germline. The V end lost 4 bases, the J end lost 4 bases, and 7 bases lay between the germline ends. The CDR3 sequence is 12 residues long. The CDR3 DNA reads as TGTGCCAGCAGTGTTACCACAGAGACCCAGTACTTC. The encoded protein is CASSVTTETQYF.

The rearrangement joins TRBV10-2 to TRBJ2-7; possible D gene TRBD2, 7 bases. The CDR3 spans 14 residues. Germline V gene data show CDR1 as WSHSY and CDR2 as SAAADI. V was trimmed by 5 bases and J by 6 bases, leaving 17 bases between them. The CDR3 loop reads CASSWTRGGGEQYF. CDR3 sequence (DNA): TGCGCCAGCAGTTGGACTAGGGGAGGGGGCGAGCAGTACTTC.

The chain combines TRBV16 with TRBJ1-1, with 8 positions matching TRBD1. CDR1 is KGHSY, CDR2 FQNENV, per germline. The CDR3 is 14 residues long. Trimming removed 4 bases from V and 4 bases from J; junction bases left unmatched: 5. The CDR3 coding sequence is TGTGCCAGCAGCCCTAGGCAGGGGGCCACTGAAGCTTTCTTT. It codes for CASSPRQGATEAFF.

As regards this clone: In the same sample, other DNA sequences code for this CDR3. The CDR3 nucleotides read TGCGCCAGCAGTCCGGGGTCAGATACGCAGTATTTT. It codes for CASSPGSDTQYF. The V and J genes are TRBV5-1 and TRBJ2-3; D may be TRBD2 (5 bases). The length of the CDR3 is 12 residues. Germline CDR1 and CDR2: SGHRS and YFSETQ. The V end lost 5 bases, the J end lost 4 bases, and 8 bases lay between the germline ends.

The chain joins TRBV5-4 to TRBJ2-3; possible D gene TRBD1, 6 bases. The CDR3 covers 13 residues. Germline CDR1 and CDR2: SGHNT and YYREEE (reference sequence). V was cut by 9 bases and J by 4 bases, with 15 bases left in between. CDR3 in amino acids: CATRTDRADTQYF. CDR3 sequence (DNA): TGTGCCACCAGGACAGACCGGGCAGATACGCAGTATTTT.

Notes on this clone: This specimen includes other DNA sequences encoding the same CDR3. The chain couples TRBV9 to TRBJ2-7; 7 positions match TRBD2. The CDR3 has 14 amino acids. Looked up from germline, CDR1 is SGDLS and CDR2 is YYNGEE. V lost 0 bases to trimming and J lost 5 bases; unmatched junction nucleotides: 5. The CDR3 region has the DNA TGTGCCAGCAGCGTAGGTGCGGGGGTGAACGAGCAGTACTTC. Translation: CASSVGAGVNEQYF.

This chain joins TRBV19 and TRBJ1-4; D gene uncertain. Germline CDR1 reads LNHDA; CDR2 reads SQIVND (reference sequence). The V and J ends lost 4 bases and 0 bases respectively, with 9 bases between them. The CDR3 length is 15 residues. CDR3 sequence (DNA): TGTGCCAGTAGTACCCACAGTGCAACTAATGAAAAACTGTTTTTT. It codes for CASSTHSATNEKLFF.

V is TRBV11-3 and J is TRBJ2-1; unclear D gene. Germline V gives CDR1 SGHNT, CDR2 YENEEA. This CDR3 is built from 14 residues. V was pared by 1 base and J by 1 base, with 5 bases between. CDR3 region: CASSLGASYNEQFF. The DNA of the CDR3 is TGTGCCAGCAGCTTAGGAGCGTCCTACAATGAGCAGTTCTTC.

For this clone: The sample holds other DNA sequences that translate to the same CDR3. This chain joins TRBV5-4 and TRBJ1-1, with 8 nucleotides matching TRBD1. Losses at the gene ends were 4 bases for V and 1 base for J; bases not matched to a gene: 6. Germline CDR1 and CDR2: SGHNT and YYREEE (reference sequence). There are 15 residues in the CDR3. This CDR3 is CASSPPGTGNTEAFF. In DNA form, the CDR3 reads TGTGCCAGCAGCCCTCCAGGGACAGGGAACACTGAAGCTTTCTTT.

The V and J genes are TRBV14 and TRBJ1-2; no firm D call. Trimming stripped 4 bases from V and 8 bases from J, with 14 bases between. Germline V gene sequence: CDR1 SGHDN, CDR2 FVKESK. The CDR3 runs to 13 residues. In nucleotides, the CDR3 is TGTGCCAGCAGCCCCATGCGGGCCGGAGGCTACACCTTC. It specifies CASSPMRAGGYTF.

Details on this clone: This specimen includes other DNA sequences encoding the same CDR3. The V gene is TRBV25-1, the J gene TRBJ1-3; weak D call: TRBD1 (6 bases). V lost 4 bases and J 0 bases, leaving 10 bases between the germline ends. Germline CDR1 and CDR2: MGHDK and SYGVNS. The CDR3 is 15 residues long. CDR3 nucleotide sequence: TGTGCCAGCAGTGGTACAGGGTCCTCTGGAAACACCATATATTTT. As protein: CASSGTGSSGNTIYF.

This sequence joins TRBV6-1 and TRBJ2-3; 9 bases fit TRBD2. Germline loops: CDR1 MNHNS, CDR2 SASEGT. This CDR3 region has 15 residues. V dropped 9 bases and J dropped 0; count of bases not matched to a gene: 7. This chain's CDR3 is CASTSGSTSTDTQYF. The CDR3 DNA sequence: TGTGCCAGTACTAGCGGGTCGACTAGCACAGATACGCAGTATTTT.

The rearrangement links TRBV4-2 to TRBJ2-6; TRBD1 is a possible D gene (5 bases). Trimming cost V 1 base and J 0 bases, with 10 bases left between them. Per the germline V gene, CDR1 is LGHNA and CDR2 is YNFKEQ. The CDR3 length is 17 residues. The chain's CDR3 is CASSQVLQVSGANVLTF. The DNA for the CDR3 is TGTGCCAGCAGCCAAGTACTACAGGTCTCTGGGGCCAACGTCCTGACTTTC.

Details on this clone: The same CDR3 arises from other DNA sequences in this sample as well. The chain links TRBV10-3 to TRBJ2-1; 8 nucleotides match TRBD2. Germline V gives CDR1 ENHRY, CDR2 SYGVKD. The V gene end was trimmed by 0 bases and the J gene end by 4 bases; junction bases not matched to a gene: 2. CDR3 length: 15 amino acids. The CDR3 loop reads CAISESGGAYNEQFF. In nucleotides, the CDR3 is TGTGCCATCAGTGAGTCCGGGGGGGCGTACAATGAGCAGTTCTTC.

CDR3 residues: CASSQGREGGRGEQYF. The CDR3 region has the DNA TGTGCCAGCAGTCAGGGACGAGAGGGGGGAAGAGGGGAGCAGTACTTC. The chain employs TRBV28 and TRBJ2-7; D tentatively reads TRBD1 or TRBD2 (6 bases each). Trimming removed 5 bases from V and 7 bases from J, with 24 bases in between. The CDR3 covers 16 residues. Looked up from germline, CDR1 is MDHEN and CDR2 is SYDVKM. The complete variable domain, with remaining parts taken from reference TRBV28 and TRBJ2-7, reads DVKVTQSSRYLVKRTGEKVFLECVQDMDHENMFWYRQDPGLGLRLIYFSYDVKMKEKGDIPEGYSVSREKKERFSLILESASTNQTSMYLCASSQGREGGRGEQYFGPGTRLTVT.

This rearrangement joins TRBV10-3 to TRBJ2-2, with 7 bases identical to TRBD2. The CDR3 totals 15 residues. The trim removed 8 bases at V and 0 bases at J, leaving 6 bases unmatched. The V gene's germline CDR1 is ENHRY and CDR2 SYGVKD. CDR3 residues: CAILSGDTNTGELFF. Written as DNA, the CDR3 is TGTGCCATCTTGAGCGGGGATACGAACACCGGGGAGCTGTTTTTT.

The rearrangement uses TRBV5-1 and TRBJ2-2; D tentatively reads TRBD1 or TRBD2 (5 bases each). Trimming removed 0 bases from V and 6 bases from J, with 12 bases in between. Germline CDR1 reads SGHRS; CDR2 reads YFSETQ. CDR3 length equals 15 residues. The CDR3 nucleotides are TGCGCCAGCAGCTTGGTCGGTGTGGGGGCCGGGGAGCTGTTTTTT. Protein sequence: CASSLVGVGAGELFF.

J is TRBJ2-6 and V is TRBV6-5; 9 nucleotides agree with TRBD2. The ends lost 6 bases at V and 2 bases at J; junction bases unmatched: 2. Germline lookup yields CDR1 MNHEY and CDR2 SVGAGI. This CDR3 spans 15 amino acids. DNA for the CDR3: TGTGCCAGCAGAGGCGGGGGGGCTGGGGCCAACGTCCTGACTTTC. Translating gives CASRGGGAGANVLTF.

Written as DNA, the CDR3 is TGTGCCAGCAGCTTAGCGGTGGCGACTAGCGGCCGATATGAGCAGTTCTTC. Translation gives CASSLAVATSGRYEQFF. V and J are TRBV7-9 and TRBJ2-1, with TRBD2 matching over 9 bases. Germline assignment: CDR1 SEHNR and CDR2 FQNEAQ (reference sequence). The trim removed 0 bases at V and 8 bases at J, leaving 11 bases unmatched. The CDR3 loop spans 17 amino acids.

This clone appeared a single time. The chain links TRBV7-2 to TRBJ2-2, with unresolved D. In germline, CDR1 is SGHTA, CDR2 FQGNSA. Trimming stripped 2 bases from V and 4 bases from J, with 5 bases between. CDR3 size: 13 residues. CDR3 nucleotide sequence: TGTGCCAGCAGCTTACCGGGCACCGGGGAGCTGTTTTTT. It specifies CASSLPGTGELFF.

Comments on this clone: The sample holds other DNA sequences that translate to the same CDR3. The CDR3 DNA sequence: TGTGCCAGCAGCTTGGGAGGGACAGGAAACACTGAAGCTTTCTTT. This translates into CASSLGGTGNTEAFF. J is TRBJ1-1 and V is TRBV5-4; 8 nucleotides line up with TRBD1. The CDR3 runs to 15 residues. V trimming: 0 bases; J trimming: 2 bases; junction bases outside the gene matches: 3. The germline gives CDR1 SGHNT, CDR2 YYREEE (reference sequence). The complete variable domain, with remaining parts taken from reference TRBV5-4 and TRBJ1-1, reads ETGVTQSPTHLIKTRGQQVTLRCSSQSGHNTVSWYQQALGQGPQFIFQYYREEENGRGNFPPRFSGLQFPNYSSELNVNALELDDSALYLCASSLGGTGNTEAFFGQGTRLTVV.

The genes are TRBV28 and TRBJ2-3; tentative D call: TRBD1 (5 bases). The germline CDR1 and CDR2 sequences are MDHEN and SYDVKM. The CDR3 length is 15 residues. Trimming stripped 5 bases from V and 1 base from J, with 13 bases between. This chain's CDR3 is CASSGRVPGTDTQYF. The CDR3 coding sequence is TGTGCCAGCAGTGGCAGGGTCCCGGGCACAGATACGCAGTATTTT.

The chain has TRBV25-1 and TRBJ2-3, with a possible D match to TRBD1 (6 bases). Trimming removed 2 bases from V and 4 bases from J, with 7 bases in between. The CDR3 has 13 residues. Germline values: CDR1 MGHDK, CDR2 SYGVNS. The CDR3 spells CASSEGGSDTQYF. Written as DNA, the CDR3 is TGTGCCAGCAGTGAAGGGGGCTCAGATACGCAGTATTTT.

The chain carries TRBV2 and TRBJ1-4; a possible D gene is TRBD1 (6 bases). Germline V gene sequence: CDR1 SNHLY, CDR2 FYNNEI. The germline V and J ends were trimmed by 2 bases and 8 bases, with 18 bases remaining between them. The CDR3 loop spans 16 amino acids. Written as DNA, the CDR3 is TGTGCCAGCAGTGAAACCTCTGGCAGGGGTAAAGAAAAACTGTTTTTT. The encoded protein is CASSETSGRGKEKLFF.

Concerning this clone itself: The sample carries other DNA sequences with the same CDR3. The chain recombines TRBV20-1 with TRBJ2-5; D uncertain. The CDR3 contains 11 residues. The V gene lost 5 bases and the J gene lost 5 bases, with 9 bases spanning the gap. CDR1 is DFQATT and CDR2 is SNEGSKA in the germline V gene (reference sequence). CDR3 amino acids: CSASIGETQYF. The CDR3 bases are TGCAGTGCTTCGATCGGGGAGACCCAGTACTTC.